A selection of T cell receptor beta chains follows, all from one sample in a study of CD4 T cells in relation to SARS-CoV-2 and coronaviruses. The method was immunoSEQ multiplex PCR; TCRdb's version includes in-frame clones alone and lacks a portion of them. The sample gives about 41,000 clones, nearly 85% of which show up once; 0.95% to 1.5% is in the top ten. The antigens these receptors bind are not known. Sequenced: naive CD4+ T cells from PBMCs, cultured in vitro. These receptors were obtained from an adult with COVID-19. The CDR3 runs from the conserved cysteine through the conserved F or W. The D gene is left open where the match is weak. Clone sizes are given selectively: once, few, many, or a class where the clone is expanded.

d_gene | j_gene | abundance | v_gene | CDR3nt | CDR3aa
. | TRBJ2-7 | . | TRBV5-5 | TGTGCCAGCAGCTTGGCCTGGTGGGGTGACGAGCAGTACTTC | CASSLAWWGDEQYF
. | TRBJ1-6 | once | TRBV30 | TGTGCCTGCACAAGGGGGGGTTTCTATAATTCACCCCTCCACTTT | CACTRGGFYNSPLHF
. | TRBJ1-1 | . | TRBV5-1 | TGCGCCAGCTCAGGGGAGGACGGCACTGAAGCTTTCTTT | CASSGEDGTEAFF
. | TRBJ1-2 | . | TRBV12-3/TRBV12-4 | TGTGCCAGCAGCAGGGACACACCTTATGGCTACACCTTC | CASSRDTPYGYTF
. | TRBJ2-7 | . | TRBV7-3 | TGTGCCAGCAGACCCCGACAGTCCAACGAGCAGTACTTC | CASRPRQSNEQYF
. | TRBJ2-4 | . | TRBV19 | TGTGCCAGTAGTATAGGTTATGGAGCGGGCAACATTCAGTACTTC | CASSIGYGAGNIQYF
. | TRBJ1-1 | . | TRBV18 | TGTGCCAGCTCACCCCAGGGTAACACTGAAGCTTTCTTT | CASSPQGNTEAFF
. | TRBJ2-3 | . | TRBV11-2 | TGTGCCAGCAGCCTAGGGGTTCAGCGGGCCACAGATACGCAGTATTTT | CASSLGVQRATDTQYF
. | TRBJ2-3 | . | TRBV7-2 | TGTGCCAGCAGCTCCAATCGACTAAGCACAGATACGCAGTATTTT | CASSSNRLSTDTQYF
. | TRBJ2-6 | once | TRBV9 | TGTGCCAGCAGCGACCGTACCGGGGCCAACGTCCTGACTTTC | CASSDRTGANVLTF
. | TRBJ2-3 | . | TRBV7-3 | TGTGCCAGCAGCTTAGGGGCTGGGTGGAGCACAGATACGCAGTATTTT | CASSLGAGWSTDTQYF
. | TRBJ1-3 | . | TRBV13 | TGTGCCAGCAGCCCCCTGGGGGATAGAGAAAACTCTGGAAACACCATATATTTT | CASSPLGDRENSGNTIYF
. | TRBJ2-2 | . | TRBV30 | TGTGCCTGGCTCCGGGACACGGGCACCGGGGAGCTGTTTTTT | CAWLRDTGTGELFF
TRBD1 | TRBJ1-2 | once | TRBV28 | TGTGCCAGCAGGTACAGGGGGCCTGACTATGGCTACACCTTC | CASRYRGPDYGYTF
. | TRBJ2-2 | . | TRBV15 | TGTGCCACCAGCAGAGAGGGGCTTAATTCCGGGGAGCTGTTTTTT | CATSREGLNSGELFF
. | TRBJ2-7 | . | TRBV3-1/TRBV3-2 | TGTGCCAGCAGCCAAGAAGTACAGTCTTTTAGTCGTACGCTCCGATTC | CASSQEVQSFSRTLRF
. | TRBJ1-3 | . | TRBV6-1 | TGTGCCAGCAGTGACAGGGATGGAAACACCATATATTTT | CASSDRDGNTIYF
. | TRBJ1-3 | . | TRBV7-8 | TGTGCCAGCAGCTTAAACCGCGGGATACGCAGAAACACCATATATTTT | CASSLNRGIRRNTIYF
TRBD2 | TRBJ2-1 | . | TRBV7-8 | TGTGCCAGCAGCCGAGGGACTAGCGGGTGGGACAATGAGCAGTTCTTC | CASSRGTSGWDNEQFF
TRBD1 | TRBJ2-1 | . | TRBV27 | TGTGCCAGCAGTCCCTGGGACAGGACTGTAAACAATGAGCAGTTCTTC | CASSPWDRTVNNEQFF
. | TRBJ1-6 | few | TRBV3-1/TRBV3-2 | TGTGCCAGCAGCCAAGGGACAGATTCACCCCTCCACTTT | CASSQGTDSPLHF
. | TRBJ2-7 | few | TRBV28 | TGTGCCAGCGATGGCGGCGGAAACTCCTACGAGCAGTACTTC | CASDGGGNSYEQYF
TRBD1 | TRBJ2-5 | . | TRBV7-8 | TGTGCCAGCAGCGTCCGGGACAGGGCATTAGAGACCCAGTACTTC | CASSVRDRALETQYF
. | TRBJ2-2 | . | TRBV18 | TGTGCCAGCTCACCCCTTAGGGCCGGGGAGCTGTTTTTT | CASSPLRAGELFF
TRBD1 | TRBJ2-2 | . | TRBV2 | TGTGCCAGCATCACCGGGACAGACAACACCGGGGAGCTGTTTTTT | CASITGTDNTGELFF
TRBD2 | TRBJ2-7 | . | TRBV11-2 | TGTGCCAGCAGCCCAAGAGGTCCTAGCGGGATGGAGCAGTACTTC | CASSPRGPSGMEQYF
. | TRBJ1-1 | . | TRBV21-1 | TGTGCCCCCCCGATGATAAGGGGCACTGAAGCTTTCTTT | CAPPMIRGTEAFF
TRBD2 | TRBJ2-2 | . | TRBV28 | TGTGCCAGCAGTACCCCTTGGGAGGGCCCCGACACCGGGGAGCTGTTTTTT | CASSTPWEGPDTGELFF
. | TRBJ2-3 | few | TRBV7-3 | TGTGCCAGCAGCTTAACTTTGCGCAACACAGATACGCAGTATTTT | CASSLTLRNTDTQYF
. | TRBJ1-1 | . | TRBV4-1 | TGCGCCAGCAGCCCAGGAGGCGGTAGGGCGGGAGCTGAAGCTTTCTTT | CASSPGGGRAGAEAFF
. | TRBJ2-7 | . | TRBV13 | TGTGCCAGCAGCTTAGCGGCCAGGCGCTACGAGCAGTACTTC | CASSLAARRYEQYF
. | TRBJ1-6 | . | TRBV5-8 | TGTGCCAGCAGCTTGGCGGGGTATAATTCACCCCTCCACTTT | CASSLAGYNSPLHF
TRBD1 | TRBJ1-2 | . | TRBV10-3 | TGTGCCATCAGTGAGCAGGGGGATTGGGCTGGCTACACCTTC | CAISEQGDWAGYTF
. | TRBJ2-1 | . | TRBV7-6 | TGTGCCAGCAGCTTAGAGGGCTCTATTGGTAACAATGAGCAGTTCTTC | CASSLEGSIGNNEQFF
. | TRBJ2-7 | . | TRBV9 | TGTGCCAGCAGCGTAGGGGCGGTCTCCTACGAGCAGTACTTC | CASSVGAVSYEQYF
. | TRBJ1-1 | . | TRBV6-5 | TGTGCCAGCAGTTACTCGGTGGCGGTGATGAACACTGAAGCTTTCTTT | CASSYSVAVMNTEAFF
TRBD1 | TRBJ2-7 | . | TRBV5-8 | TGTGCCAGCAGCTTAGAAGGGGGCGGAGGTACCTACGAGCAGTACTTC | CASSLEGGGGTYEQYF
. | TRBJ1-6 | . | TRBV13 | TGTGCCAGTCTTAGCGGGCCATACGGTAATTCACCCCTCCACTTT | CASLSGPYGNSPLHF
TRBD1 | TRBJ2-7 | . | TRBV19 | TGTGCCAGTAGTCCTACAGGGGACTCCTACGAGCAGTACTTC | CASSPTGDSYEQYF
. | TRBJ2-3 | . | TRBV29-1 | TGCAGCGTTGCATTAGTAGGCACAGATACGCAGTATTTT | CSVALVGTDTQYF
TRBD2 | TRBJ2-1 | once | TRBV5-4 | TGTGCCAGCAGCTTGGGGACTAGCGGCGACTACAATGAGCAGTTCTTC | CASSLGTSGDYNEQFF
. | TRBJ1-1 | few | TRBV4-2 | TGTGCCAGCAGCCCGGGAGGGTACCGGAACACTGAAGCTTTCTTT | CASSPGGYRNTEAFF
TRBD1 | TRBJ1-1 | . | TRBV19 | TGTGCCAGCAATGGACAGGTTCTGACCCCAGCTTTCTTT | CASNGQVLTPAFF
. | TRBJ2-1 | . | TRBV9 | TGTGCCAGCAGCGCAATTAACAATGAGCAGTTCTTC | CASSAINNEQFF
TRBD1 | TRBJ2-5 | . | TRBV7-8 | TGTGCCAGCAGCCGACAGGGGGCTGAGACCCAGTACTTC | CASSRQGAETQYF
. | TRBJ2-1 | . | TRBV30 | TGTGCCTGGAGTGGGGGGCAATACAATGAGCAGTTCTTC | CAWSGGQYNEQFF
. | TRBJ2-7 | . | TRBV11-3 | TGTGCCAGCAGCGGGTTCCGGGGCGAGCAGTACTTC | CASSGFRGEQYF
. | TRBJ2-1 | . | TRBV30 | TGTGCCTGGAGTGTACGGAATGAGCAGTTCTTC | CAWSVRNEQFF
. | TRBJ1-2 | once | TRBV7-8 | TGTGCCAGCAGCTTAGGGGTCATCGGGGGTGGCTACACCTTC | CASSLGVIGGGYTF
. | TRBJ2-7 | . | TRBV27 | TGTGCCAGCAGTTTTGGGACTCACCCTTCCTACGAGCAGTACTTC | CASSFGTHPSYEQYF
TRBD1 | TRBJ1-4 | . | TRBV7-9 | TGTGCCAGCAGCGTAACGGGGGACAGCGATAATGAAAAACTGTTTTTT | CASSVTGDSDNEKLFF
TRBD1 | TRBJ1-6 | . | TRBV7-8 | TGTGCCAGCAGCTTAATTATTAGGGACAGAAAGCCGTATAATTCACCCCTCCACTTT | CASSLIIRDRKPYNSPLHF
. | TRBJ2-7 | . | TRBV24-1 | TGTGCCACCGCCCCAGGGGCAAACACCTACGAGCAGTACTTC | CATAPGANTYEQYF
TRBD1 | TRBJ2-7 | . | TRBV28 | TGTGCCAGCAGTTTACTGGCCGGGACAGATCGCTACGAGCAGTACTTC | CASSLLAGTDRYEQYF
TRBD2 | TRBJ2-7 | few | TRBV18 | TGTGCCAGCTCACCATGGGCTAGCGGGAGCGGCTCCTACGAGCAGTACTTC | CASSPWASGSGSYEQYF